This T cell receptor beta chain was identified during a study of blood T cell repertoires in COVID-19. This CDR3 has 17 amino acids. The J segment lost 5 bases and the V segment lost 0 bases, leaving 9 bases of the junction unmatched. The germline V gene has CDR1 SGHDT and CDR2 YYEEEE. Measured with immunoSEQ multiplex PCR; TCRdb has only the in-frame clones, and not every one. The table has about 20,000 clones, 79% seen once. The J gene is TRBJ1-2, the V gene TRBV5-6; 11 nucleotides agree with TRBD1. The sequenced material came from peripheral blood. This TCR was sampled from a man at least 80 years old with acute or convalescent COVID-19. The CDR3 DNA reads TGTGCCAGCAGCTTGGAAATCTCGGGACAGGGGGAATATGGCTACACCTTC. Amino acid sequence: CASSLEISGQGEYGYTF.